The 30 T cell receptor beta chains listed next were all sequenced from one sample in a study of shared clonotypes between healthy human individuals. TCRdb keeps only in-frame clones here, not all; method: immunoSEQ multiplex PCR. The data contain 2 million to 3 million clones, 93% of them seen just once; the ten biggest clones take up roughly 0.36%. Specimen: naive CD4+ T cells from PBMCs. Subset specified: CD45RA+ positively selected. These receptors were collected from a man younger than 35 in good health. Some clones in this sample may be carry-over from other donors' samples.

In its sample, this clone was seen a few times. The gene calls are TRBV7-2 and TRBJ1-1, with TRBD1 matching 9 bases. The CDR3 totals 16 residues. CDR1 and CDR2 (germline): SGHTA, FQGNSA. J was trimmed by 0 bases and V by 8 bases; bases with no gene match: 10. DNA for the CDR3: TGTGCCAGCCACACACAGGGGGCGGATTTGAACACTGAAGCTTTCTTT. It translates to CASHTQGADLNTEAFF.

V usage is TRBV28 and J usage is TRBJ2-1, with 9 bases that match TRBD1. V shed 7 bases and J 6 bases; nucleotides not matched to a gene: 13. This CDR3 comprises 16 residues. The germline V gene has CDR1 MDHEN and CDR2 SYDVKM. This chain's CDR3 is CASTDLRGQGSNEQFF. The CDR3 nucleotides read TGTGCCAGCACCGACTTGAGGGGACAGGGTTCCAATGAGCAGTTCTTC. The whole variable domain, remainder taken from reference TRBV28 and TRBJ2-1, is DVKVTQSSRYLVKRTGEKVFLECVQDMDHENMFWYRQDPGLGLRLIYFSYDVKMKEKGDIPEGYSVSREKKERFSLILESASTNQTSMYLCASTDLRGQGSNEQFFGPGTRLTVL.

V usage is TRBV27 and J usage is TRBJ2-1; maybe TRBD1 (6 bases). V was cut by 3 bases and J by 1 base, with 10 bases left in between. The CDR3 runs to 15 residues. Per germline, CDR1 MNHEY and CDR2 SMNVEV (reference sequence). The CDR3 coding sequence is TGTGCCAGCAGTTTGAGCAGGGGATCCTACAATGAGCAGTTCTTC. Protein: CASSLSRGSYNEQFF.

The chain employs TRBV30 and TRBJ2-5, with TRBD1 as a possible D gene (5 bases). Trimming took off 7 bases at V and 7 bases at J, with 19 bases between the two ends. The CDR3 has 13 amino acids. Germline V gene data show CDR1 as GTSNPN and CDR2 as SVGIG (reference sequence). The CDR3 region is CALSMDTSSTQYF. DNA of the CDR3: TGTGCCTTAAGTATGGACACCTCTTCGACCCAGTACTTC.

This chain uses TRBV9 with TRBJ2-3; D possibly matches TRBD1 or TRBD2 (5 bases each). Trimming shortened V by 0 bases and J by 5 bases, and 10 bases separated the two germline ends. In germline, CDR1 is SGDLS, CDR2 YYNGEE. The CDR3 runs to 14 residues. CDR3 DNA sequence: TGTGCCAGCAGCGTAGTCGGGGCAGGAGATACGCAGTATTTT. Protein sequence: CASSVVGAGDTQYF.

The rearrangement links TRBV5-1 to TRBJ1-2; D is unresolved. Germline assignment: CDR1 SGHRS and CDR2 YFSETQ. V gave up 4 bases and J gave up 2 bases, with 15 bases separating them. CDR3 length: 15 residues. The CDR3 sequence: CASSPATGSNYGYTF. The CDR3 DNA follows: TGCGCCAGCAGCCCCGCAACGGGGTCCAACTATGGCTACACCTTC.

The chain links TRBV28 to TRBJ2-1, with D hard to call. Trimming pared 6 bases from V and 4 bases from J, leaving 16 bases between. The CDR3 is 15 amino acids. The germline V gene encodes CDR1 MDHEN and CDR2 SYDVKM. The CDR3 DNA follows: TGTGCCAGCAGCCCGCTTCTACTTAGATACAATGAGCAGTTCTTC. It is translated as CASSPLLLRYNEQFF.

The rearrangement uses TRBV19 and TRBJ2-4, with D maybe TRBD2 (6 bases). The germline CDR1 and CDR2 sequences are LNHDA and SQIVND (reference sequence). V was cut by 6 bases and J by 1 base, with 13 bases left in between. The CDR3 contains 15 residues. CDR3 bases: TGTGCCAGTAGCACTAGGGAGGAGGCCAAAAACATTCAGTACTTC. Translating it yields CASSTREEAKNIQYF.

As DNA, the CDR3 is TGTGCCATCAGTGGAGCGGGACGGCTGGATACGCAGTATTTT. Its translation: CAISGAGRLDTQYF. The chain employs TRBV10-3 and TRBJ2-3; 7 positions agree with TRBD2. The CDR3 extends over 14 amino acids. V shed 4 bases and J 6 bases; nucleotides not matched to a gene: 7. In germline, CDR1 is ENHRY, CDR2 SYGVKD.

The genes are TRBV5-5 and TRBJ1-1; TRBD1 might be the D (5 bases). The CDR3 has 12 residues. Trimming left V 4 bases short and J 12 bases short, with 16 bases between. Germline-derived CDR1 and CDR2 are SGHKS and YYEKEE (reference sequence). This chain's CDR3 is CASSVDEGRSFF. CDR3 in DNA: TGTGCCAGCAGCGTAGACGAGGGGAGATCTTTCTTT.

The V and J genes are TRBV27 and TRBJ2-3; 9 positions agree with TRBD2. Germline values: CDR1 MNHEY, CDR2 SMNVEV (reference sequence). The CDR3 contains 17 residues. Losses at the gene ends were 5 bases for V and 5 bases for J; bases not matched to a gene: 14. Written as DNA, the CDR3 is TGTGCCAGCAGTCCGATCAGGGCGGGAGGGCCACAAGATACGCAGTATTTT. It translates to CASSPIRAGGPQDTQYF.

The table lists this clone with a few counts. DNA of the CDR3: TGCGCCAGCAGCGGGACTGGTTTTGACATTCAGTACTTC. Translated, it gives CASSGTGFDIQYF. This rearrangement joins TRBV5-1 to TRBJ2-4, with TRBD2 as a possible D gene (6 bases). The germline V gene has CDR1 SGHRS and CDR2 YFSETQ. This CDR3 has 13 amino acids. With 4 bases removed from V and 8 bases from J, the gap between germline ends came to 13 bases.

The chain joins TRBV7-2 to TRBJ1-2, with a possible D match to TRBD1 (6 bases). V lost 2 bases to trimming and J lost 4 bases, with 11 bases between them. CDR1 and CDR2 (germline): SGHTA, FQGNSA. The CDR3 runs 14 residues. The CDR3 loop is CASSLSRGPYGYTF. CDR3 coding DNA: TGTGCCAGCAGCTTAAGTCGGGGGCCCTATGGCTACACCTTC.

The V call is TRBV5-1, the J call TRBJ2-1, with TRBD2 matching over 11 bases. V was clipped by 4 bases and J by 6 bases; unmatched bases: 6. Germline V gives CDR1 SGHRS, CDR2 YFSETQ. The CDR3 runs to 15 residues. CDR3 region: CASSKLAGVANEQFF. CDR3 DNA sequence: TGCGCCAGCAGCAAACTAGCGGGAGTCGCCAATGAGCAGTTCTTC. The full variable domain, in which reference TRBV5-1 and TRBJ2-1 provide the parts outside the CDR3, is KAGVTQTPRYLIKTRGQQVTLSCSPISGHRSVSWYQQTPGQGLQFLFEYFSETQRNKGNFPGRFSGRQFSNSRSEMNVSTLELGDSALYLCASSKLAGVANEQFFGPGTRLTVL.

The chain employs TRBV27 and TRBJ2-2, with D unclear. The CDR3 covers 14 residues. V was cut by 6 bases and J by 4 bases, with 12 bases left in between. From germline, CDR1 is MNHEY and CDR2 SMNVEV (reference sequence). The CDR3 region is CASSHLWGTGELFF. CDR3 nucleotides: TGTGCCAGCAGCCACCTCTGGGGCACCGGGGAGCTGTTTTTT.

The chain joins TRBV14 to TRBJ1-2, with 8 bases lining up with TRBD1. The CDR3 spans 15 residues. Per the germline V gene, CDR1 is SGHDN and CDR2 is FVKESK. With 3 bases clipped from V and 8 bases from J, the junction kept 11 bases outside the gene matches. In nucleotides, the CDR3 is TGTGCCAGCAGCCACGGCAGGGGGCTCCCAGGCGGCTACACCTTC. Its protein is CASSHGRGLPGGYTF.

A single count supports this clone. This chain connects TRBV4-2 to TRBJ1-5; D remains ambiguous. Germline lookup yields CDR1 LGHNA and CDR2 YNFKEQ. This CDR3 has 14 residues. V lost 0 bases to trimming and J lost 5 bases, with 8 bases between them. CDR3 protein: CASSQEAPDQPQHF. The CDR3 nucleotides are TGTGCCAGCAGCCAAGAGGCCCCCGATCAGCCCCAGCATTTT.

The chain couples TRBV6-6 to TRBJ2-6; D unresolved. V dropped 6 bases and J dropped 3 bases, with 15 bases sitting between them. The germline V gene encodes CDR1 MNHNY and CDR2 SVGAGI (reference sequence). The CDR3 runs to 16 residues. CDR3 protein: CASRPIIGHGANVLTF. For the CDR3, the DNA is TGTGCCAGCAGACCCATTATAGGGCATGGGGCCAACGTCCTGACTTTC.

The chain employs TRBV15 and TRBJ2-1, with 8 bases fitting TRBD2. The germline gives CDR1 LNHNV, CDR2 YYDKDF (reference sequence). Trimming at V came to 0 bases and at J to 4 bases, leaving 8 bases not matched to a gene. CDR3 length equals 17 residues. DNA for the CDR3: TGTGCCACCAGCAGAGATCGGTTACTAGCGGATTACAATGAGCAGTTCTTC. Encoded protein: CATSRDRLLADYNEQFF.

In nucleotides, the CDR3 is TGCAGCGTTGGACAGACACTCTACAATGAGCAGTTCTTC. The encoded protein is CSVGQTLYNEQFF. The gene calls are TRBV29-1 and TRBJ2-1; TRBD1 might be the D (5 bases). The V gene's germline CDR1 is SQVTM and CDR2 ANQGSEA. The length of the CDR3 is 13 residues. V was cut by 4 bases and J by 3 bases, with 10 bases left in between.

V gene TRBV13 combines with J gene TRBJ2-1; D is perhaps TRBD1 (6 bases). The CDR3 is 23 amino acids. Trimming removed 1 base from V and 5 bases from J, with 36 bases in between. Germline V gene lookup returns CDR1 PRHDT and CDR2 FYEKMQ (reference sequence). This CDR3 is CASSLVGTRLGRNLDTLNNEQFF. CDR3 DNA: TGTGCCAGCAGCTTAGTCGGGACACGTCTGGGGAGAAACCTAGACACACTTAACAATGAGCAGTTCTTC.

The rearrangement links TRBV6-1 to TRBJ1-2, with D hard to call. The CDR3 is made up of 15 amino acids. Germline lookup yields CDR1 MNHNS and CDR2 SASEGT. V lost 2 bases and J lost 2, with 12 bases in between. Here the CDR3 reads CASSERPASNYGYTF. For the CDR3, the DNA is TGTGCCAGCAGTGAACGGCCGGCCAGCAACTATGGCTACACCTTC.

The chain carries TRBV6-1 and TRBJ1-2; no definite D call. Germline lookup yields CDR1 MNHNS and CDR2 SASEGT. This CDR3 region has 13 residues. Trimming left V 6 bases short and J 0 bases short, with 8 bases between. The CDR3 region is CASSPRPNYGYTF. The CDR3 region has the DNA TGTGCCAGCAGCCCGAGGCCTAACTATGGCTACACCTTC.

The chain joins TRBV7-9 to TRBJ2-1; D is unresolved. This CDR3 has 17 residues. Per germline, CDR1 SEHNR and CDR2 FQNEAQ (reference sequence). Trimming left V 0 bases short and J 7 bases short, with 19 bases between. The CDR3: CASSLAHPRDALNEQFF. In nucleotides, the CDR3 is TGTGCCAGCAGCTTAGCGCACCCCAGAGACGCGTTGAATGAGCAGTTCTTC.

The chain uses TRBV2 and TRBJ2-5; D uncertain. This CDR3 is built from 12 residues. CDR1 is SNHLY, CDR2 FYNNEI, per germline. Trimming removed 3 bases from V and 4 bases from J, with 6 bases in between. The CDR3 loop is CASSDLIETQYF. For the CDR3, the DNA is TGTGCCAGCAGTGATTTAATAGAGACCCAGTACTTC.

In its sample, this clone was seen a few times. This rearrangement joins TRBV7-9 to TRBJ1-1; maybe TRBD1 (6 bases). V shed 5 bases and J shed 7 bases, with 11 bases lying between them. The CDR3 has 12 residues. CDR1 is SEHNR and CDR2 is FQNEAQ in the germline V gene (reference sequence). The CDR3 coding sequence is TGTGCCAGCAGCGTACAGGGCCTTGAAGCTTTCTTT. It yields the protein CASSVQGLEAFF. The whole variable domain, filled in from reference TRBV7-9 and TRBJ1-1, reads DTGVSQNPRHKITKRGQNVTFRCDPISEHNRLYWYRQTLGQGPEFLTYFQNEAQLEKSRLLSDRFSAERPKGSFSTLEIQRTEQGDSAMYLCASSVQGLEAFFGQGTRLTVV.

This clone was seen more than once but under ten times. The chain recombines TRBV5-4 with TRBJ1-1; D unclear. In germline, CDR1 is SGHNT, CDR2 YYREEE (reference sequence). The ends were cut back, 6 bases at V and 4 bases at J, with 13 bases in the middle. The length of the CDR3 is 13 residues. In DNA form, the CDR3 reads TGTGCCAGCAACCCCGGAAGATCCACTGAAGCTTTCTTT. This gives the protein CASNPGRSTEAFF.

The chain uses TRBV28 and TRBJ2-7; D tentatively reads TRBD1 or TRBD2 (5 bases each). The CDR3 is made up of 12 amino acids. Per germline, CDR1 MDHEN and CDR2 SYDVKM. V lost 8 bases, J lost 0 bases, and 8 bases lay in between. CDR3 in DNA: TGTGCCAGCGGGACGCGCTCCTACGAGCAGTACTTC. This codes for CASGTRSYEQYF.

For the CDR3, the DNA is TGCGCCAGCAGCTCGGAATTGAGGACAAGCGAAAAACTGTTTTTT. It translates to CASSSELRTSEKLFF. The chain joins TRBV5-1 to TRBJ1-4, with D possibly TRBD1 on 5 matching bases. Germline values: CDR1 SGHRS, CDR2 YFSETQ. CDR3 length: 15 amino acids. The V end was cut by 3 bases, the J end by 8 bases, with 17 bases between.

The chain couples TRBV6-6 to TRBJ2-7, with 7 bases identical to TRBD2. The CDR3 spans 14 residues. J lost 0 bases, V lost 7 bases, and 6 bases had no gene match. Germline loops: CDR1 MNHNY, CDR2 SVGAGI (reference sequence). In DNA, the CDR3 is TGTGCCAGCACCTACGGCGGGAGCTCCTACGAGCAGTACTTC. It translates to CASTYGGSSYEQYF.